This T cell receptor (beta chain) appears in the sequencing data of a study of T cell responses to AZD1222 COVID-19 vaccine. Study-wide context: Whether given at about 4 or about 12 weeks, second doses were pooled.

Study outcomes and limitations: Donors were chiefly white British, with a greater number of females, and clonal diversity was perhaps underestimated. Spike-specific TCR breadth and depth grew following two AZD1222 doses. Reportedly, nearly half the spike-specific TCRs target unmutated variant regions.

Trimming left V 0 bases short and J 4 bases short, with 13 bases between. The CDR3 length is 15 residues. CDR1 and CDR2 (germline): SGHKS, YYEKEE (reference sequence). Concerning this clone: Its antigen is not known.

Assay: immunoSEQ multiplex PCR; the TCRdb copy retains only in-frame clones and omits some. The sample includes 100,000 to 150,000 clones, just over 85% of them seen just once. The V call is TRBV5-5, the J call TRBJ1-2; the D gene is possibly TRBD1 (5 bases). The receptor was derived from an adult in good health. This specimen consisted of peripheral blood, obtained on day 0 of AZD1222 vaccination. In nucleotides, the CDR3 is TGTGCCAGCAGCTTGGGGGCGGGGCCCGCCTATGGCTACACCTTC. Amino acids: CASSLGAGPAYGYTF.